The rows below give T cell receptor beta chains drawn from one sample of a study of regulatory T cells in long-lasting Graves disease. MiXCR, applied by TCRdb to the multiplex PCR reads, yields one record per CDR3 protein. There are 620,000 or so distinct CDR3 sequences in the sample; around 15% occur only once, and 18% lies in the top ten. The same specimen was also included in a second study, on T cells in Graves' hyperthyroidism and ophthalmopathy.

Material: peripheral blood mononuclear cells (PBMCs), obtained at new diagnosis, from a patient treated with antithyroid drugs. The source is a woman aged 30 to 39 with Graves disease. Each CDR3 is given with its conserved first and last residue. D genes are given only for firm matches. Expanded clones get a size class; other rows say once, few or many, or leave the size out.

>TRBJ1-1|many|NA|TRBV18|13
CASSPGHYTEAFF
TGTGCCAGCTCACCAGGGCACTACACTGAAGCTTTCTTT
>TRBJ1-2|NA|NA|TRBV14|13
CASSQAFGYGYTF
TGTGCCAGCAGCCAAGCATTCGGCTATGGCTACACCTTC
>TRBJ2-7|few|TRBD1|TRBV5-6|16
CASSQPPDRVGYEQYF
TGTGCCAGCAGCCAGCCACCCGACAGGGTAGGATACGAGCAGTACTTC
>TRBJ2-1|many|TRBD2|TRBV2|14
CASSGRAAHNEQFF
TGTGCCAGCTCCGGGAGGGCCGCCCACAATGAGCAGTTCTTC
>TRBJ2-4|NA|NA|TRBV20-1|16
CSASGPDLLAKNIQYF
TGCAGTGCTTCGGGGCCAGACCTACTAGCCAAAAACATTCAGTACTTC
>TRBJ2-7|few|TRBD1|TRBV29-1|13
CSAEVVTGFGQYF
TGCAGCGCCGAAGTTGTGACAGGGTTCGGGCAGTACTTC
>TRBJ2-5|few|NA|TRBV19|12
CASSIEGETQYF
TGTGCCAGCAGTATTGAGGGGGAGACCCAGTACTTC
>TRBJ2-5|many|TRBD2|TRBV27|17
CASSLRASGRRGETQYF
TGTGCCAGCAGCCTGCGGGCTAGCGGGAGAAGGGGGGAGACCCAGTACTTC
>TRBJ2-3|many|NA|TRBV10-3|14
CAISEGDLSDTQYF
TGTGCCATCAGTGAAGGGGACTTATCAGATACGCAGTATTTT
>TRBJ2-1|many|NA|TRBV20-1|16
CSASTLSGSSYNEQFF
TGCAGTGCTTCGACACTTAGCGGAAGCTCCTACAATGAGCAGTTCTTC
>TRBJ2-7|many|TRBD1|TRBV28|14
CASSSRDRGDEQYF
TGTGCCAGCTCCAGCCGGGACAGGGGGGACGAGCAGTACTTC
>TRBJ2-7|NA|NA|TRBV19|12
CASSSSRIEQYF
TGTGCCAGTAGTTCCTCAAGGATCGAGCAGTACTTC
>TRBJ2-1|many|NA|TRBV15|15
CATSRGRTVVNEQFF
TGTGCCACCAGCAGAGGACGGACAGTCGTTAATGAGCAGTTCTTC
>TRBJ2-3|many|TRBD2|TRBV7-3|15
CASSVSGLAGDTQYF
TGTGCCAGCAGCGTTTCCGGACTAGCGGGAGATACGCAGTATTTT
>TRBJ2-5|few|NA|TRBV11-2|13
CASSFNLRETQYF
TGTGCCAGCAGCTTCAATCTCCGGGAGACCCAGTACTTC
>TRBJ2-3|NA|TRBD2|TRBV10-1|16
CASSDRAGSSTDTQYF
TGCGCCAGCAGTGATAGAGCGGGAAGCAGCACAGATACGCAGTATTTT
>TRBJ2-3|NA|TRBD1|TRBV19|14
CASRGQGASDTQYF
TGTGCCAGCAGGGGACAGGGGGCAAGTGATACGCAGTATTTT
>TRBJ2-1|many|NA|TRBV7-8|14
CASIRTFSYNEQFF
TGTGCCAGCATCCGTACCTTCTCCTACAATGAGCAGTTCTTC
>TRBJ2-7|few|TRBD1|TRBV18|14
CASSPRTGGHEQYF
TGTGCCAGCTCACCAAGGACAGGGGGCCACGAGCAGTACTTC
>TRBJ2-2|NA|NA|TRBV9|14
CASSVDQGTGELFF
TGTGCCAGCAGCGTAGACCAGGGGACCGGGGAGCTGTTTTTT
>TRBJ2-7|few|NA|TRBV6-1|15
CASRPTGTDLYEQYF
TGTGCCAGCAGGCCCACCGGGACGGACCTCTACGAGCAGTACTTC
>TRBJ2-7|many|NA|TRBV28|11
CASSWVYEQYF
TGTGCCAGCAGTTGGGTTTACGAGCAGTACTTC
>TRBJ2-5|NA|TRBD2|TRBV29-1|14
CSVQLTSGKETQYF
TGCAGCGTTCAACTGACTAGCGGAAAAGAGACCCAGTACTTC
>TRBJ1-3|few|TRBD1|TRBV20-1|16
CSAPDRGPNSGNTIYF
TGCAGTGCTCCGGACAGGGGGCCAAACTCTGGAAACACCATATATTTT
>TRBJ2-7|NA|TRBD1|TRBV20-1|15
CSARAGTGRVYEQYF
TGCAGTGCTAGAGCTGGGACAGGGAGAGTCTACGAGCAGTACTTC
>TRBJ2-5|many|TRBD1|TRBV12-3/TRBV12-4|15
CASRFDLGGGETQYF
TGTGCCAGCAGATTCGATCTAGGGGGCGGAGAGACCCAGTACTTC
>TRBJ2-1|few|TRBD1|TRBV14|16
CASSQDRGTVYNEQFF
TGTGCCAGCAGCCAAGATCGAGGGACAGTCTACAATGAGCAGTTCTTC
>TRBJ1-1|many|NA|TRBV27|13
CASSPGQAYEAFF
TGTGCCAGCAGCCCGGGGCAGGCCTATGAAGCTTTCTTT
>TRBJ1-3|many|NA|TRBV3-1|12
CASSTQRNTIYF
TGTGCCAGCAGCACTCAACGGAACACCATATATTTT
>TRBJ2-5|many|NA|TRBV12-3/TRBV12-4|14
CASSHIRHQETQYF
TGTGCCAGCAGTCACATCAGACACCAAGAGACCCAGTACTTC
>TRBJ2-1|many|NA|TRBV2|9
CASSNEQFF
TGTGCCAGCAGCAATGAGCAGTTCTTC
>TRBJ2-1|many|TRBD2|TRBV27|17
CASSSKTSGKRFNEQFF
TGTGCCAGCAGTTCTAAGACTAGCGGGAAAAGGTTTAATGAGCAGTTCTTC
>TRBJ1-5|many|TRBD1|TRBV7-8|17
CASSESGTGDSNQPQHF
TGTGCCAGCAGCGAATCCGGGACAGGGGATAGCAATCAGCCCCAGCATTTT
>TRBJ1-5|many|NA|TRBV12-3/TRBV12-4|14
CASSPAGEAQPQHF
TGTGCCAGCAGTCCAGCAGGGGAGGCTCAGCCCCAGCATTTT
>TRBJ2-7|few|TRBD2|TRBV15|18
CATSRVPLAREGVYEQYF
TGTGCCACCAGCAGAGTCCCCCTTGCGCGGGAGGGCGTTTACGAGCAGTACTTC
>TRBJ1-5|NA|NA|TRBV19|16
CASSSRRQGINQPQHF
TGTGCCAGTAGTTCGCGTAGGCAGGGCATCAATCAGCCCCAGCATTTT
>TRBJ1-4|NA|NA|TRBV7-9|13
CASRRSSNEKLFF
TGTGCCAGCAGGCGGTCGTCGAATGAAAAACTGTTTTTT
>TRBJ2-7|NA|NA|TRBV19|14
CASSTGLSFYEQYF
TGTGCCAGTAGTACGGGACTTTCATTCTACGAGCAGTACTTC
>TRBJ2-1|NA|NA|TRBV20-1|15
CSARSRGSSYNEQFF
TGCAGTGCTAGGTCGCGGGGTAGCTCCTACAATGAGCAGTTCTTC
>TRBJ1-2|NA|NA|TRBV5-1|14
CASSLDPRSYGYTF
TGCGCCAGCAGCTTGGACCCGAGATCCTATGGCTACACCTTC
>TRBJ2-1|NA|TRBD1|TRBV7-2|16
CASSPRQGYFENEQFF
TGTGCCAGCAGCCCACGACAGGGATATTTTGAGAATGAGCAGTTCTTC
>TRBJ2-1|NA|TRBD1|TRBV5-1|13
CASSLNTGTGWFF
TGCGCCAGCAGCTTGAATACAGGGACAGGTTGGTTCTTC
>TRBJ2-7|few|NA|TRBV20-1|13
CSAGRGSSYEQYF
TGCAGTGCTGGTAGGGGGAGCTCCTACGAGCAGTACTTC
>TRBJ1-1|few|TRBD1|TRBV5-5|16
CASSSNLGTANTEAFF
TGTGCCAGCAGCTCGAACCTTGGGACAGCCAACACTGAAGCTTTCTTT
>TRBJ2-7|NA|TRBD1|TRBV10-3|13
CAISQGVTYEQYF
TGTGCCATCTCACAGGGGGTAACCTACGAGCAGTACTTC
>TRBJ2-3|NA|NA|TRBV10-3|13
CASGTDGTDTQYF
TGTGCCAGCGGGACAGACGGCACAGATACGCAGTATTTT
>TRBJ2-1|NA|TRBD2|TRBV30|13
CATLVAGEVEQFF
TGTGCCACCTTAGTAGCGGGAGAGGTCGAGCAGTTCTTC
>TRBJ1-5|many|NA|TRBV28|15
CASSSPTRGNQPQHF
TGTGCCAGCAGTTCCCCTACCAGGGGCAATCAGCCCCAGCATTTT
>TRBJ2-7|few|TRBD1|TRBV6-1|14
CASSEGRQGGEQYF
TGTGCCAGCAGTGAAGGTCGACAGGGCGGTGAGCAGTACTTC
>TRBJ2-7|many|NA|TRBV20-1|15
CSADGNDRTSYEQYF
TGCAGTGCTGACGGAAATGACAGGACCTCCTACGAGCAGTACTTC
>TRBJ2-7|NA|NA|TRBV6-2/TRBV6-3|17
CASSYPSGLESSYEQYF
TGTGCCAGCAGTTACCCCTCCGGACTGGAGAGCTCCTACGAGCAGTACTTC
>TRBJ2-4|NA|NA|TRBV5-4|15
CASSLAGLGKNIQYF
TGTGCCAGCAGCCTGGCAGGGCTCGGGAAAAACATTCAGTACTTC
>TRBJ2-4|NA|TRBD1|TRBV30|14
CACRLGQGKNIQYF
TGTGCCTGTCGTCTGGGACAGGGAAAAAACATTCAGTACTTC